This T cell receptor (beta chain) stems from a study of blood T cell repertoires in COVID-19. At the level of the study: Samples of COVID-19 (acute and convalescent) were obtained from the United States, Italy and Spain. PBMCs, B-cell-depleted T cells, or T cells were the source of the cDNA or gDNA that made up the material.

Authors' processing steps: Quantification of nucleated cells was approximated via reference gene primer amplification. Libraries were prepared by immunoSEQ multiplex PCR; TCRdb keeps only in-frame clonotypes and omits some of them. V, J and clone size are taken as reported in that table, and D and trimming were inferred from the DNA itself. This table holds tens of thousands of clones, about four fifths found once. After removal of 5 bases from V and 4 bases from J, the junction contained 1 base not matched to a gene. This CDR3 comprises 14 residues. Germline CDR1 and CDR2: LGHDT and YNNKEL (reference sequence). This clone was seen a single time.

This TCR was sampled from a woman aged 60-75 years with acute or convalescent COVID-19. V and J are TRBV3-1 (or the pseudogene TRBV3-2) and TRBJ2-7; 14 bases line up with TRBD2. Sequencing was carried out using peripheral blood. The CDR3 DNA reads as TGTGCCAGCAGCGGGACTAGCGGGAGTTACGAGCAGTACTTC. Amino acids: CASSGTSGSYEQYF.